Shown below are 3 T cell receptor beta chains from a single sample sequenced in a study of graft-versus-host responses after intestinal transplantation (dated by TCRdb to about 2021). To isolate intraepithelial and lamina propria lymphocytes from graft specimens, dithiothreitol, EDTA incubations and collagenase D digestion were used. The method was the immunoSEQ multiplex PCR assay. TCRdb took this table from immuneACCESS and kept in-frame rearrangements with V and J called. Such tables lack part of the clones; where checked against another copy, unresolved V genes explain under half of the gap, and the rest is unexplained. The sample table contains under 75,000 clones; only one count was recorded for around 90% of them. 1.5% to 2% of the sample rests with the top ten. This material consisted of ileum tissue, taken more than 350 days after transplant. Every receptor here comes from a human patient who received an intestinal transplant, so some T cells may come from the graft donor.

This chain connects TRBV6-1 to TRBJ2-1; 9 bases agree with TRBD2. CDR3 length: 15 residues. CDR1 is MNHNS and CDR2 is SASEGT in the germline V gene. Trimming cost V 6 bases and J 2 bases; bases outside gene matches: 5. This CDR3 is CASSLAGDPYNEQFF. In DNA, the CDR3 is TGTGCCAGCAGCTTAGCGGGAGACCCCTACAATGAGCAGTTCTTC.

The CDR3 sequence: CASSQVGSGGANYGYTF. The CDR3 DNA reads as TGCGCCAGCAGCCAAGTAGGGTCGGGAGGGGCCAACTATGGCTACACCTTC. The rearrangement joins TRBV4-1 to TRBJ1-2, with a weak D call TRBD1 (5 bases). Deletions cut 1 base from V and 2 bases from J, with 17 bases between. Germline lookup yields CDR1 MGHRA and CDR2 YSYEKL. This CDR3 comprises 17 residues.

This sequence joins TRBV5-5 and TRBJ1-4; 7 bases are a match to TRBD1. Germline V gene data show CDR1 as SGHKS and CDR2 as YYEKEE (reference sequence). This CDR3 contains 14 residues. The V and J ends lost 4 bases and 8 bases, in that order; junction bases with no gene match: 8. In DNA form, the CDR3 reads TGTGCCAGCAGCCTACAGGGGAGGGAGGAAAAACTGTTTTTT. Residues: CASSLQGREEKLFF.